The present T cell receptor beta chain was sequenced within a study of T cells in Graves' hyperthyroidism and ophthalmopathy. This clonotype was detected ten times or more. CDR1 is DFQATT, CDR2 SNEGSKA, per germline (reference sequence). The ends were cut back, 1 base at V and 0 bases at J, with 22 bases in the middle. CDR3 length: 19 amino acids. The investigators amplified TCR beta CDR3 regions from RNA transcripts. The study used the HTBI primer set for a first-round RT-PCR of the TCR CDR3. TCRdb recomputed calls from the multiplex PCR reads with MiXCR, one row per CDR3 protein. In the table there are fewer than 400,000 distinct CDR3 sequences, about 14% of which are singletons.

V gene TRBV20-1 combines with J gene TRBJ2-1, with a tentative D call TRBD2 (8 bases). The sequence was obtained from a man aged 45-65 years with Graves' ophthalmopathy. Sequencing was done on a sample of blood. CDR3 residues: CSARADRDRSGSSYNEQFF. As DNA, the CDR3 is TGCAGTGCTAGAGCCGACAGGGACCGAAGCGGGAGCTCCTACAATGAGCAGTTCTTC.